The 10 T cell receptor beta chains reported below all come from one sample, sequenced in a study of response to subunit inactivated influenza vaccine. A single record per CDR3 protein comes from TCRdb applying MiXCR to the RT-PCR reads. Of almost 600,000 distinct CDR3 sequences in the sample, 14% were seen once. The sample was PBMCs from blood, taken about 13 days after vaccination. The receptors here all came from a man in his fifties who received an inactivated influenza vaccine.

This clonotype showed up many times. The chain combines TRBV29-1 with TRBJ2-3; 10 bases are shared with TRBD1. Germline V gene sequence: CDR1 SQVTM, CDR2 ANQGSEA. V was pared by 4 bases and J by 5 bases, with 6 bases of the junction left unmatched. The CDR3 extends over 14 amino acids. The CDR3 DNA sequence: TGCAGCGTTGTAGACAGGGGGCAAGGAGATACGCAGTATTTT. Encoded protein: CSVVDRGQGDTQYF.

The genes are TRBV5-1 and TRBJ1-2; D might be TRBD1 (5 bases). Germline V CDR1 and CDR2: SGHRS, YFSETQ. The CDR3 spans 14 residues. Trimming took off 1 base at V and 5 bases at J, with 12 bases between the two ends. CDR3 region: CASSLYGTSYGYTF. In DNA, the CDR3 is TGCGCCAGCAGCTTGTACGGGACTTCATATGGCTACACCTTC.

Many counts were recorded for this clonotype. CDR3: CATSRDPNRKLAKNIQYF. In nucleotides, the CDR3 is TGTGCCACCAGCAGAGACCCCAACAGGAAGCTAGCCAAAAACATTCAGTACTTC. The rearrangement joins TRBV15 to TRBJ2-4; D perhaps matches TRBD1 (5 bases). The CDR3 is 18 amino acids. Germline CDR1 and CDR2: LNHNV and YYDKDF (reference sequence). Trimming removed 0 bases from V and 0 bases from J, with 15 bases in between. Full variable domain (outside the CDR3, taken from reference TRBV15 and TRBJ2-4): DAMVIQNPRYQVTQFGKPVTLSCSQTLNHNVMYWYQQKSSQAPKLLFHYYDKDFNNEADTPDNFQSRRPNTSFCFLDIRSPGLGDTAMYLCATSRDPNRKLAKNIQYFGAGTRLSVL.

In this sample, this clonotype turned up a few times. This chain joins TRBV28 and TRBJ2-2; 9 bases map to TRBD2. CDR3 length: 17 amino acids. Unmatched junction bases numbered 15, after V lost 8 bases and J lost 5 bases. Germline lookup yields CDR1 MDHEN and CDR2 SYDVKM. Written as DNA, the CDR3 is TGTGCCAGCTTAGAACTAGCGGGCAATAGGAGGACCGGGGAGCTGTTTTTT. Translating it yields CASLELAGNRRTGELFF.

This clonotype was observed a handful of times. This chain's CDR3 is CASSLESGQGDGYTF. CDR3 coding DNA: TGCGCCAGCAGCCTTGAGTCGGGACAGGGTGATGGCTACACCTTC. The chain has TRBV5-1 and TRBJ1-2, with 9 bases aligning to TRBD1. Germline CDR1 is SGHRS and CDR2 is YFSETQ. The length of the CDR3 is 15 residues. After removal of 4 bases from V and 6 bases from J, the junction contained 10 bases not matched to a gene.

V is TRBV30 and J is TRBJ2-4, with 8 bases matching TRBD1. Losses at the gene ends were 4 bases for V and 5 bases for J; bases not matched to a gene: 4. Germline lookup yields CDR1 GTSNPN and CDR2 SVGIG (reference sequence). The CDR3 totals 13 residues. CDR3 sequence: CAWKMDRENIQYF. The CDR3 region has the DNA TGTGCCTGGAAGATGGACAGGGAAAACATTCAGTACTTC.

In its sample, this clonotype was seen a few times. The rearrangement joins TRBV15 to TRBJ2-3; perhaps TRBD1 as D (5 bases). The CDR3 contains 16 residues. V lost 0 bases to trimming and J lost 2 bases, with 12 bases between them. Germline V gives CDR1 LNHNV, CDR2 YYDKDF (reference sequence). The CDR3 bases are TGTGCCACCAGCAGAGATGCGTCAGGGCTCACAGATACGCAGTATTTT. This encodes CATSRDASGLTDTQYF.

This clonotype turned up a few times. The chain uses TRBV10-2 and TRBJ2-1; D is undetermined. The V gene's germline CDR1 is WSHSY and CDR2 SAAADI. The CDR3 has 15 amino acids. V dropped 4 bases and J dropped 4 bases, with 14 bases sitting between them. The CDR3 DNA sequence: TGCGCCAGCAGTGTGACGACTCTATTTTACAATGAGCAGTTCTTC. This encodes CASSVTTLFYNEQFF.

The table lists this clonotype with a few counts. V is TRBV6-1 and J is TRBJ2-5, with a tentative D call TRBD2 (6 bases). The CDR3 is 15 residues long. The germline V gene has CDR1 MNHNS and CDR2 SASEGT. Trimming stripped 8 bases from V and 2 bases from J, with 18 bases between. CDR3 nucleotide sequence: TGTGCCAGCTCCACGTCGGGGGACCCTCAAGAGACCCAGTACTTC. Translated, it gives CASSTSGDPQETQYF.

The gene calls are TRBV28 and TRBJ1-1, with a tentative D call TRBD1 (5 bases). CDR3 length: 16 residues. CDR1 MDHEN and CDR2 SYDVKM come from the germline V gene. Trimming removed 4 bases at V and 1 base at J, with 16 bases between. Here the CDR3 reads CASSSGGFESNTEAFF. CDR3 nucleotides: TGTGCCAGCAGTTCTGGGGGATTCGAATCGAACACTGAAGCTTTCTTT.